The rows below give T cell receptor beta chains drawn from one sample of a study of blood T cells in healthy people across ages. TCRdb processed the 5' RACE reads anew with MiXCR; each CDR3 protein has one entry. The data hold roughly 1.5 million distinct CDR3 sequences, with less than 45% observed a single time. The material sequenced was blood. These receptors all stem from a woman between 18 and 29 years old in good health. The CDR3 runs from the conserved cysteine through the conserved F or W. Each record gives: V gene, D gene, clone size, J gene, CDR3 protein, CDR3 DNA. The D gene is left open where the match is weak. Expanded clones get a size class; other rows say once, few or many, or leave the size out.

TRBV10-3	TRBD2	few	TRBJ2-1	CAISEVAGGPYNEQFF	TGTGCCATCAGTGAAGTGGCGGGAGGCCCGTACAATGAGCAGTTCTTC
TRBV7-2	.	.	TRBJ1-4	CASSVQAWGNEKLFF	TGTGCCAGCAGCGTTCAGGCGTGGGGGAATGAAAAACTGTTTTTT
TRBV4-1	.	.	TRBJ2-7	CASSHDVGPYEQYF	TGCGCCAGCAGCCATGACGTAGGTCCCTACGAGCAGTACTTC
TRBV9	.	.	TRBJ2-2	CASSVARRGELFF	TGTGCCAGCAGCGTAGCTCGCAGGGGGGAGCTGTTTTTT
TRBV9	TRBD2	.	TRBJ2-3	CASSVEGTSGGEITDAQYF	TGTGCCAGCAGCGTAGAGGGGACTAGCGGGGGGGAAATCACAGATGCGCAGTATTTT
TRBV7-9	TRBD1	.	TRBJ2-6	CASSPQTGGASGANVLTF	TGTGCCAGCAGCCCCCAGACAGGGGGCGCCTCTGGGGCCAACGTCCTGACTTTC
TRBV29-1	.	.	TRBJ2-1	CSVEGGTEYNEQFF	TGCAGCGTTGAAGGGGGTACAGAATACAATGAGCAGTTCTTC
TRBV6-5	.	.	TRBJ1-1	CASSSPLTESTGTGEAFF	TGTGCCAGCAGTTCTCCCCTGACGGAAAGTACCGGAACGGGTGAAGCTTTCTTT
TRBV24-1	TRBD2	.	TRBJ2-2	CATSDEGLAEANTGELFF	TGTGCCACCAGTGATGAGGGACTAGCGGAGGCGAACACCGGGGAGCTGTTTTTT
TRBV12-3/TRBV12-4	TRBD1	.	TRBJ1-3	CASRGDRERNTIYF	TGTGCCAGCAGAGGGGACAGGGAACGGAACACCATATATTTT
TRBV20-1	TRBD1	.	TRBJ1-2	CSATHPGGADNYGYTF	TGCAGTGCAACCCATCCAGGGGGCGCGGATAACTATGGCTACACCTTC
TRBV28	.	.	TRBJ1-5	CASSSPGDQNQPQHF	TGTGCCAGCAGTTCTCCAGGGGACCAGAATCAGCCCCAGCATTTT
TRBV20-1	TRBD1	few	TRBJ1-5	CSAEGATSSSINQPQHF	TGCAGTGCAGAGGGGGCCACCTCCTCCTCTATCAATCAGCCCCAGCATTTT
TRBV11-2	.	.	TRBJ2-1	CASSSVGENEQFF	TGTGCCAGCAGCTCCGTAGGTGAAAATGAGCAGTTCTTC
TRBV6-5	TRBD2	.	TRBJ2-1	CASSYWSGSHNEQFF	TGTGCCAGCAGTTACTGGAGCGGGAGCCACAATGAGCAGTTCTTC
TRBV28	TRBD2	.	TRBJ2-1	CAGSLAGATYNEQFF	TGTGCCGGCAGTTTAGCGGGAGCTACCTACAATGAGCAGTTCTTC
TRBV20-1	.	few	TRBJ2-1	CSASGETNYNEQFF	TGCAGTGCTAGTGGGGAGACGAACTACAATGAGCAGTTCTTC
TRBV6-5	.	.	TRBJ1-5	CASSYTIPAGQPQHF	TGTGCCAGCAGTTACACTATTCCGGCGGGACAGCCCCAGCATTTT
TRBV12-5	TRBD1	once	TRBJ2-5	CASGGGTDLLVRNQETQYF	TGTGCTAGTGGTGGTGGGACAGACCTGTTGGTGAGGAATCAAGAGACCCAGTACTTC
TRBV12-3/TRBV12-4	.	.	TRBJ2-7	CASSLTERSEQYF	TGTGCCAGCAGTCTCACGGAGAGAAGCGAGCAGTACTTC
TRBV20-1	.	few	TRBJ2-1	CSAGDLEGNSNEQFF	TGCAGTGCTGGGGACCTCGAGGGGAATAGCAATGAGCAGTTCTTC
TRBV3-1	TRBD2	.	TRBJ2-1	CASSRISGGAYNEQFF	TGTGCCAGCAGCCGCATTAGCGGGGGGGCCTACAATGAGCAGTTCTTC
TRBV20-1	TRBD1	.	TRBJ1-4	CSGITGGNEKLFF	TGCAGTGGAATAACAGGGGGGAATGAAAAACTGTTTTTT
TRBV6-2/TRBV6-3	.	.	TRBJ2-3	CASSPSARTDTQYF	TGTGCCAGCAGTCCTTCCGCCCGCACAGATACGCAGTATTTT
TRBV20-1	.	.	TRBJ2-5	CGARESSQETQYF	TGCGGTGCTAGAGAGAGCTCCCAAGAGACCCAGTACTTC
TRBV6-1	.	.	TRBJ1-1	CASRRGGSNTEAFF	TGTGCCAGCAGGCGCGGGGGGTCGAACACTGAAGCTTTCTTT